Listed here are 23 T cell receptor beta chains from one sample, sequenced in a study of shared clonotypes between healthy human individuals. The table came from immunoSEQ multiplex PCR; TCRdb's copy has only in-frame clones and leaves some out. The sample lists more than 850,000 clones; about four fifths were seen once. Sample: memory CD4+ T cells from PBMCs. As to subset: CD45RA-negative fraction. Receptors originate from a man aged 18 to 29 in good health. Some clones in this sample may be carry-over from other donors' samples.

The gene calls are TRBV19 and TRBJ1-2; no definite D call. Deletions cut 4 bases from V and 4 bases from J, with 10 bases between. There are 13 residues in the CDR3. In germline, CDR1 is LNHDA, CDR2 SQIVND (reference sequence). CDR3 in amino acids: CASSTAFSYGYTF. In nucleotides, the CDR3 is TGTGCCAGTAGTACAGCGTTTTCCTATGGCTACACCTTC.

The table lists this clone with many counts. The chain links TRBV25-1 to TRBJ1-5, with a tentative D call TRBD1 (5 bases). Looked up from germline, CDR1 is MGHDK and CDR2 is SYGVNS. This CDR3 spans 12 amino acids. V lost 7 bases and J lost 15, with 19 bases in between. The CDR3: CASTSSGGIRHF. CDR3 coding DNA: TGTGCCAGCACCTCATCTGGGGGTATCAGGCATTTT.

This clone was found a few times. V and J are TRBV7-8 and TRBJ2-7; TRBD2 might be the D (6 bases). The length of the CDR3 is 14 residues. Per germline, CDR1 SGHVS and CDR2 FQNEAQ. V lost 6 bases and J lost 2, with 14 bases in between. The CDR3 nucleotides are TGTGCCAGCAGTGTACGGGAGACAACCTACGAGCAGTACTTC. This encodes CASSVRETTYEQYF.

The rearrangement joins TRBV4-3 to TRBJ1-2; D is perhaps TRBD1 (6 bases). CDR1 is LGHNA and CDR2 is YSLEER in the germline V gene. The CDR3 consists of 15 residues. Trimming took off 1 base at V and 6 bases at J, with 15 bases between the two ends. The CDR3 DNA follows: TGCGCCAGCAGCCAAGGTCGGGGGCGCGCAGATGGCTACACCTTC. Translated, it gives CASSQGRGRADGYTF.

A remark on this clone: At one end, the junction sequence differs from germline, possibly due to a read error. V gene TRBV5-1 combines with J gene TRBJ2-5, with a possible D match to TRBD1 (5 bases). Germline CDR1 SGHRS, CDR2 YFSETQ. This CDR3 contains 15 residues. The DNA for the CDR3 is TGCGCCAGCATTAAGGGTTTAGGGGCAAGAGAGGCCCAGTACTTC. Protein: CASIKGLGAREAQYF.

As concerns this clone: Additional DNA sequences in this sample encode the identical CDR3. The chain's CDR3 is CASSFYNSYEQYF. The CDR3 nucleotides read TGTGCCAGCAGCTTCTACAATTCCTACGAGCAGTACTTC. J is TRBJ2-7 and V is TRBV5-6; D remains unclear. CDR3 size: 13 residues. Trimming removed 2 bases at V and 1 base at J, with 7 bases between. CDR1 is SGHDT, CDR2 YYEEEE, per germline. The complete variable domain, with remaining parts taken from reference TRBV5-6 and TRBJ2-7, reads DAGVTQSPTHLIKTRGQQVTLRCSPKSGHDTVSWYQQALGQGPQFIFQYYEEEERQRGNFPDRFSGHQFPNYSSELNVNALLLGDSALYLCASSFYNSYEQYFGPGTRLTVT.

V and J are TRBV7-3 and TRBJ2-2, with unresolved D. The CDR3 runs 15 residues. Germline V gene lookup returns CDR1 SGHTA and CDR2 FQGTGA. The germline V and J ends were trimmed by 1 base and 1 base, with 7 bases remaining between them. For the CDR3, the DNA is TGTGCCAGCAGCTTAAGTACCCTGAACACCGGGGAGCTGTTTTTT. Translation: CASSLSTLNTGELFF. Combining the CDR3 with reference TRBV7-3 and TRBJ2-2 gives the whole variable domain GAGVSQTPSNKVTEKGKYVELRCDPISGHTALYWYRQSLGQGPEFLIYFQGTGAADDSGLPNDRFFAVRPEGSVSTLKIQRTERGDSAVYLCASSLSTLNTGELFFGEGSRLTVL.

In regard to this clone: Other DNA sequences of this sample code for an identical CDR3. This rearrangement joins TRBV27 to TRBJ1-2, with D tentatively TRBD1 (5 bases). Germline assignment: CDR1 MNHEY and CDR2 SMNVEV (reference sequence). V lost 2 bases and J lost 5, with 9 bases in between. The CDR3 covers 13 residues. The CDR3 DNA is TGTGCCAGCAGTTTAAAGGGGTTTTATGGCTACACCTTC. This encodes CASSLKGFYGYTF.

This sequence joins TRBV10-3 and TRBJ2-7, with 14 bases aligning to TRBD2. CDR3 length: 15 residues. J was trimmed by 3 bases and V by 6 bases; bases with no gene match: 4. CDR1 and CDR2 from the germline V gene are ENHRY and SYGVKD. The CDR3 nucleotides are TGTGCCATCAGGGGACTAGCGGGAGCACGCTACGAGCAGTACTTC. This encodes CAIRGLAGARYEQYF.

The V and J genes are TRBV5-1 and TRBJ2-2; perhaps TRBD2 as D (6 bases). Germline V gene lookup returns CDR1 SGHRS and CDR2 YFSETQ. There are 15 residues in the CDR3. V lost 4 bases, J lost 4 bases, and 14 bases lay in between. The CDR3 loop is CASSLRDRSTGELFF. The CDR3 region has the DNA TGCGCCAGCAGCCTGCGGGACCGCAGCACCGGGGAGCTGTTTTTT.

This clone appeared a single time. The V and J genes are TRBV30 and TRBJ1-2; D may be TRBD1 (5 bases). CDR3 length: 15 residues. Trimming cost V 3 bases and J 1 base, with 15 bases left between them. The V gene's germline CDR1 is GTSNPN and CDR2 SVGIG (reference sequence). The CDR3 sequence is CAWSHETAINYGYTF. DNA for the CDR3: TGTGCCTGGAGCCACGAGACAGCCATTAACTATGGCTACACCTTC. Variable domain in full (rest from reference TRBV30 and TRBJ1-2): SQTIHQWPATLVQPVGSPLSLECTVEGTSNPNLYWYRQAAGRGLQLLFYSVGIGQISSEVPQNLSASRPQDRQFILSSKKLLLSDSGFYLCAWSHETAINYGYTFGSGTRLTVV.

This clone has just a few counts. The rearrangement uses TRBV28 and TRBJ1-3; tentative D call: TRBD1 (5 bases). CDR1 MDHEN and CDR2 SYDVKM come from the germline V gene. The V end was cut by 3 bases, the J end by 3 bases, with 12 bases between. This CDR3 has 15 residues. The DNA for the CDR3 is TGTGCCAGCAGTTTGTGGGGGTTAAGTGGAAACACCATATATTTT. It translates to CASSLWGLSGNTIYF.

The CDR3 protein is CASSQGTDQPQHF. The CDR3 nucleotides are TGTGCCAGCTCGCAGGGAACCGATCAGCCCCAGCATTTT. J is TRBJ1-5 and V is TRBV18; possibly TRBD1 for D (5 bases). In germline, CDR1 is KGHSH, CDR2 LQKENI. The V end lost 6 bases, the J end lost 5 bases, and 11 bases lay between the germline ends. This CDR3 has 13 residues.

The chain joins TRBV9 to TRBJ2-4; D call uncertain. CDR1 SGDLS and CDR2 YYNGEE come from the germline V gene. The CDR3 length is 15 residues. V was shortened by 4 bases and J by 1 base, with 12 bases between the two germline ends. CDR3 sequence (DNA): TGTGCCAGCAGCCCCCGGCTAGGGGCCAAAAACATTCAGTACTTC. The encoded protein is CASSPRLGAKNIQYF.

This clone showed up many times. The chain joins TRBV7-2 to TRBJ2-3; the match to TRBD2 covers 14 bases. Germline trimming cut 5 bases from V and 6 bases from J; bases unmatched to any gene: 7. There are 16 residues in the CDR3. The germline V gene has CDR1 SGHTA and CDR2 FQGNSA. The CDR3 DNA sequence: TGTGCCAGCAGCCCCGGGACTAGCGGGAGAGTGGATACGCAGTATTTT. It codes for CASSPGTSGRVDTQYF.

The chain joins TRBV5-8 to TRBJ1-2; D is undetermined. CDR3 length: 13 amino acids. Trimming took off 0 bases at V and 5 bases at J, with 8 bases between the two ends. Germline values: CDR1 SGHTS, CDR2 YDEGEE. The CDR3 DNA sequence: TGTGCCAGCAGCTTGGCGGCGCAATATGGCTACACCTTC. Translating it yields CASSLAAQYGYTF.

The chain links TRBV7-2 to TRBJ2-5; D is tentatively TRBD1 or TRBD2 (6 bases each). The CDR3 sequence is 17 residues long. Per germline, CDR1 SGHTA and CDR2 FQGNSA. V was cut by 4 bases and J by 2 bases, with 20 bases left in between. CDR3 loop: CASSSPGALWGQETQYF. The CDR3 DNA sequence: TGTGCCAGCAGCTCCCCGGGGGCGCTATGGGGTCAAGAGACCCAGTACTTC.

Here the CDR3 DNA reads TGTGCCAGCAGATATGAGGGAACAGGGGGCGGTGAAGCTTTCTTT. Protein sequence: CASRYEGTGGGEAFF. V is TRBV6-1 and J is TRBJ1-1; 9 bases line up with TRBD1. Germline V CDR1 and CDR2: MNHNS, SASEGT. The ends lost 6 bases at V and 7 bases at J; junction bases unmatched: 12. The CDR3 covers 15 residues.

CDR3 coding DNA: TGCGCCAGCAGCTTGGTGACGGGGGCGGTTTCGTACGAGCAGTACTTC. It specifies CASSLVTGAVSYEQYF. The genes are TRBV5-1 and TRBJ2-7; D is perhaps TRBD1 or TRBD2 (6 bases each). Trimming took 0 bases from V and 4 from J, leaving 17 bases between them. This CDR3 region has 16 residues. The germline V gene has CDR1 SGHRS and CDR2 YFSETQ.

The chain joins TRBV28 to TRBJ1-1; D remains unclear. V was pared by 4 bases and J by 11 bases, with 11 bases between. Germline V gene data show CDR1 as MDHEN and CDR2 as SYDVKM. This CDR3 contains 11 residues. The DNA of the CDR3 is TGTGCCAGCAGTTCCGAGTTCCGGGCTTTCTTT. It codes for CASSSEFRAFF.

This chain joins TRBV5-8 and TRBJ1-4, with D perhaps TRBD1 (5 bases). This CDR3 has 16 amino acids. V lost 0 bases, J lost 5 bases, and 14 bases lay in between. Germline-derived CDR1 and CDR2 are SGHTS and YDEGEE. CDR3 sequence reads: CASSLAGGSANEKLFF. CDR3 bases: TGTGCCAGCAGCTTGGCCGGGGGGTCCGCGAATGAAAAACTGTTTTTT. Full variable domain (remainder filled in from reference TRBV5-8 and TRBJ1-4): EAGVTQSPTHLIKTRGQQATLRCSPISGHTSVYWYQQALGLGLQFLLWYDEGEERNRGNFPPRFSGRQFPNYSSELNVNALELEDSALYLCASSLAGGSANEKLFFGSGTQLSVL.

CDR3 region: CASSMRLAGGYNEQFF. CDR3 bases: TGTGCCAGCAGCATGCGACTAGCGGGAGGCTACAATGAGCAGTTCTTC. The genes are TRBV7-2 and TRBJ2-1; 13 bases align to TRBD2. The length of the CDR3 is 16 residues. Looked up from germline, CDR1 is SGHTA and CDR2 is FQGNSA. With 5 bases clipped from V and 3 bases from J, the junction kept 4 bases outside the gene matches. Looking up the rest from reference TRBV7-2 and TRBJ2-1 gives the full variable domain: GAGVSQSPSNKVTEKGKDVELRCDPISGHTALYWYRQSLGQGLEFLIYFQGNSAPDKSGLPSDRFSAERTGGSVSTLTIQRTQQEDSAVYLCASSMRLAGGYNEQFFGPGTRLTVL.

The V gene is TRBV7-3, the J gene TRBJ2-1, with D perhaps given as TRBD1 or TRBD2 (5 bases each). CDR1 and CDR2 (germline): SGHTA, FQGTGA. The V gene lost 4 bases and the J gene lost 0 bases, with 10 bases spanning the gap. The CDR3 runs to 15 residues. The CDR3 region is CASSSNGGSYNEQFF. CDR3 DNA: TGTGCCAGCAGCTCGAATGGGGGCTCCTACAATGAGCAGTTCTTC. Combining the CDR3 with reference TRBV7-3 and TRBJ2-1 gives the whole variable domain GAGVSQTPSNKVTEKGKYVELRCDPISGHTALYWYRQSLGQGPEFLIYFQGTGAADDSGLPNDRFFAVRPEGSVSTLKIQRTERGDSAVYLCASSSNGGSYNEQFFGPGTRLTVL.